This is a list of T cell receptor beta chains from one sample in a study of blood T cell repertoires in COVID-19. Sequenced by immunoSEQ multiplex PCR; TCRdb stores in-frame clones only, minus some. The sample consists of tens of thousands of clones, 70% to 80% of them appearing once. What was sequenced was peripheral blood. The receptors originated from a human donor in a cohort sampled during active COVID-19. Both conserved end residues are part of each CDR3. The listing skips clone size in some rows; elsewhere it reads once, few, many or a size class.

>TRBV7-2|TRBJ2-3|few
CASSLVDTDTQYF
>TRBV28|TRBJ1-5|.
CASSKGTNQPQHF
>TRBV5-1|TRBJ1-1|.
CASSLPGQPNTEAFF
>TRBV7-8|TRBJ1-3|.
CASSYRGSGNTIYF
>TRBV19|TRBJ1-2|.
CASSPVDRDRYYGYTF
>TRBV5-1|TRBJ2-5|.
CASSPRPPTGSETQYF
>TRBV3-1/TRBV3-2|TRBJ1-1|few
CASSSTRRDTEAFF
>TRBV6-5|TRBJ1-1|.
CASSSTRAGDTEAFF
>TRBV18|TRBJ2-3|.
CATVSLLTDTQYF
>TRBV6-2/TRBV6-3|TRBJ2-5|.
CASSYFSPLETQYF
>TRBV7-8|TRBJ1-5|few
CASSLNGAGVNQPQHF
>TRBV27|TRBJ2-7|few
CASSLLTSGSRNEQYF
>TRBV5-1|TRBJ1-1|.
CASSLTTANTEAFF
>TRBV5-6|TRBJ2-7|few
CASSRGWEYEQYF
>TRBV5-1|TRBJ2-7|.
CASSLVQGALEQYF
>TRBV4-3|TRBJ1-2|.
CASSQDYRRGGYTF
>TRBV6-2/TRBV6-3|TRBJ2-7|.
CASRPTGFSYEQYF
>TRBV5-1|TRBJ2-7|few
CASSGGDRALNYEQYF